What follows are 20 T cell receptor beta chains derived from one specimen sequenced in a study of blood T cell repertoires in COVID-19. Profiled with immunoSEQ multiplex PCR; TCRdb holds only in-frame clones, not every one. Found here are some 62,000 clones, about four fifths of them singletons; the top ten hold 3.8%. The sample comprised PBMCs or T cells enriched from blood (not recorded which). These TCRs come from a woman between 35 and 50 years old with acute COVID-19.

The V call is TRBV4-1, the J call TRBJ2-1; TRBD2 agrees at 15 bases. The CDR3 is 17 residues long. V lost 4 bases, J lost 8 bases, and 9 bases stayed unmatched. Per the germline V gene, CDR1 is MGHRA and CDR2 is YSYEKL. The CDR3 here is CASSRTSGGAWIDEQFF. CDR3 sequence (DNA): TGCGCCAGCAGCCGGACTAGCGGGGGGGCTTGGATTGATGAGCAGTTCTTC.

The J gene is TRBJ1-4, the V gene TRBV3-1 (or the pseudogene TRBV3-2); D possibly corresponds to TRBD1 (5 bases). Looked up from germline, CDR1 is LGHDT and CDR2 is YNNKEL (reference sequence). Trimming shortened V by 4 bases and J by 5 bases, and 17 bases separated the two germline ends. The CDR3 extends over 16 amino acids. CDR3 DNA sequence: TGTGCCAGCAGCCCCCCCCTTCTGGACACGAATGAAAAACTGTTTTTT. The encoded protein is CASSPPLLDTNEKLFF.

This clone has only one observation. The genes are TRBV2 and TRBJ1-1, with 10 positions matching TRBD1. Trimming removed 3 bases from V and 7 bases from J; junction bases left unmatched: 5. Looked up from germline, CDR1 is SNHLY and CDR2 is FYNNEI. There are 14 residues in the CDR3. CDR3 nucleotide sequence: TGTGCCAGCAGTGAGCCGGACAGGGGGAATGAAGCTTTCTTT. Protein sequence: CASSEPDRGNEAFF.

The rearrangement joins TRBV6-8 to TRBJ1-5; no clear D. This CDR3 is 15 amino acids long. Trimming cost V 8 bases and J 4 bases, with 18 bases left between them. Germline V lookup: CDR1 MNHGY, CDR2 SAAAGT. For the CDR3, the DNA is TGTGCCAGCCGCCTCGGAGGGAACGCTAATCAGCCCCAGCATTTT. This codes for CASRLGGNANQPQHF.

The CDR3 region has the DNA TGTGCCAGCAGCCCGGACCCCAGGGTGGATGAAAAACTGTTTTTT. It specifies CASSPDPRVDEKLFF. The chain is built from TRBV6-5 and TRBJ1-4; D is perhaps TRBD1 (5 bases). The germline V gene has CDR1 MNHEY and CDR2 SVGAGI. Trimming cost V 6 bases and J 6 bases, with 17 bases left between them. The CDR3 is 15 residues long.

The chain combines TRBV5-1 with TRBJ1-1; 9 positions agree with TRBD1. Germline V gene lookup returns CDR1 SGHRS and CDR2 YFSETQ. The CDR3 has 16 residues. The V gene end was trimmed by 2 bases and the J gene end by 1 base; junction bases not matched to a gene: 6. The CDR3 DNA reads as TGCGCCAGCAGCTTTACAGGGGGCCGGGCGAACACTGAAGCTTTCTTT. It is translated as CASSFTGGRANTEAFF.

The chain couples TRBV21-1 to TRBJ1-5; TRBD1 reflects the table's D call only, with no check against the DNA. TRBV21-1 represents a pseudogene. There are 20 residues in the CDR3. In DNA form, the CDR3 reads TGTGCCAGCAGCAAAGCCTTTCGGACAGGGGATATCGGGGGCAATCAGCCCCAGCATTTT. It translates to CASSKAFRTGDIGGNQPQHF.

A few counts support this clone. The chain carries TRBV7-9 and TRBJ1-3; D is ambiguous. Germline V gene lookup returns CDR1 SEHNR and CDR2 FQNEAQ (reference sequence). The CDR3 runs to 16 residues. Between the trimmed V and J ends, which lost 5 bases and 0 bases, there was a span of 14 bases. CDR3 DNA: TGTGCCAGCAGCCCGACCGCGGCTTACTCTGGAAACACCATATATTTT. It specifies CASSPTAAYSGNTIYF.

The gene calls are TRBV7-3 and TRBJ2-7; D uncertain. Per the germline V gene, CDR1 is SGHTA and CDR2 is FQGTGA. This CDR3 spans 15 amino acids. Between the trimmed V and J ends, which lost 2 bases and 7 bases, there was a span of 18 bases. The DNA of the CDR3 is TGTGCCAGCAGCTTATCGGGTGGGTCCGGTTTTGAGCAGTACTTC. Its protein product is CASSLSGGSGFEQYF.

This clone is a singleton in its sample. V usage is TRBV28 and J usage is TRBJ2-6; TRBD1 might be the D (6 bases). V was shortened by 2 bases and J by 3 bases, with 17 bases between the two germline ends. The CDR3 is 18 residues long. Germline loops: CDR1 MDHEN, CDR2 SYDVKM. CDR3 nucleotide sequence: TGTGCCAGCAGTTTAAGTCGGGGCAGGGGATTTGGGGCCAACGTCCTGACTTTC. This translates into CASSLSRGRGFGANVLTF. The entire variable domain, with the rest obtained from reference TRBV28 and TRBJ2-6, is as follows: DVKVTQSSRYLVKRTGEKVFLECVQDMDHENMFWYRQDPGLGLRLIYFSYDVKMKEKGDIPEGYSVSREKKERFSLILESASTNQTSMYLCASSLSRGRGFGANVLTFGAGSRLTVL.

The J gene is TRBJ1-2, the V gene TRBV14; D is unresolved. Per germline, CDR1 SGHDN and CDR2 FVKESK. The CDR3 has 14 amino acids. V was cut by 4 bases and J by 7 bases, with 16 bases left in between. The CDR3 coding sequence is TGTGCCAGCAGCCGACCTCGGACTGACGGTGGCTACACCTTC. This sequence encodes CASSRPRTDGGYTF.

A single count supports this clone. This chain uses TRBV5-1 with TRBJ2-5, with D hard to call. The V gene lost 5 bases and the J gene lost 5 bases, with 7 bases spanning the gap. The V gene's germline CDR1 is SGHRS and CDR2 YFSETQ. The CDR3 covers 11 residues. The CDR3 here is CASSIRETQYF. The CDR3 DNA sequence: TGCGCCAGCAGTATCCGTGAGACCCAGTACTTC.

This clone was seen once. This chain uses TRBV5-1 with TRBJ1-3; D may be TRBD1 (6 bases). There are 17 residues in the CDR3. The germline V gene has CDR1 SGHRS and CDR2 YFSETQ. Trimming took 0 bases from V and 0 from J, leaving 13 bases between them. The CDR3 here is CASSLGTARGSGNTIYF. The CDR3 DNA is TGCGCCAGCAGCTTGGGGACAGCCAGGGGCTCTGGAAACACCATATATTTT.

This clone has only one observation. The J gene is TRBJ2-5, the V gene TRBV4-1; the match to TRBD2 covers 7 bases. Per the germline V gene, CDR1 is MGHRA and CDR2 is YSYEKL. V lost 4 bases to trimming and J lost 2 bases; unmatched junction nucleotides: 7. CDR3 size: 15 residues. CDR3 amino acids: CASSRGGSGQETQYF. For the CDR3, the DNA is TGCGCCAGCAGCCGCGGGGGTTCCGGGCAAGAGACCCAGTACTTC.

V gene TRBV7-9 combines with J gene TRBJ2-1, with 10 bases lining up with TRBD2. The J segment lost 0 bases and the V segment lost 4 bases, leaving 9 bases of the junction unmatched. Germline lookup yields CDR1 SEHNR and CDR2 FQNEAQ (reference sequence). The CDR3 totals 18 residues. The CDR3: CASSSRRTSGPSYNEQFF. DNA of the CDR3: TGTGCCAGCAGCTCTAGAAGGACTAGCGGTCCCTCCTACAATGAGCAGTTCTTC. The full variable domain, rest sourced from reference TRBV7-9 and TRBJ2-1, is DTGVSQNPRHKITKRGQNVTFRCDPISEHNRLYWYRQTLGQGPEFLTYFQNEAQLEKSRLLSDRFSAERPKGSFSTLEIQRTEQGDSAMYLCASSSRRTSGPSYNEQFFGPGTRLTVL.

The chain joins TRBV7-9 to TRBJ2-2; D perhaps matches TRBD1 (6 bases). Trimming left V 5 bases short and J 1 base short, with 14 bases between. The CDR3 length is 16 residues. In germline, CDR1 is SEHNR, CDR2 FQNEAQ (reference sequence). For the CDR3, the DNA is TGTGCCAGCAGCCGGCCCAGGGGTTTGAACACCGGGGAGCTGTTTTTT. Amino acid sequence: CASSRPRGLNTGELFF.

The chain has TRBV3-1 (or the pseudogene TRBV3-2) and TRBJ2-5; TRBD2 matches 9 bases. V shed 0 bases and J 5 bases; nucleotides not matched to a gene: 7. There are 16 residues in the CDR3. Germline V gene sequence: CDR1 LGHDT, CDR2 YNNKEL (reference sequence). The CDR3 loop is CASSQDPAGGGETQYF. The CDR3, as DNA: TGTGCCAGCAGCCAAGATCCAGCGGGAGGAGGTGAGACCCAGTACTTC.

The rearrangement uses TRBV7-9 and TRBJ2-5; TRBD1 might be the D (6 bases). Germline loops: CDR1 SEHNR, CDR2 FQNEAQ (reference sequence). The ends were cut back, 3 bases at V and 5 bases at J, with 13 bases in the middle. The CDR3 totals 14 residues. CDR3 residues: CASSFTGNSETQYF. The DNA for the CDR3 is TGTGCCAGCAGCTTCACAGGGAATTCGGAGACCCAGTACTTC.

The chain joins TRBV10-2 to TRBJ2-4, with no clear D. Trimming took 3 bases from V and 2 from J, leaving 5 bases between them. The CDR3 is made up of 13 amino acids. Germline-derived CDR1 and CDR2 are WSHSY and SAAADI. The chain's CDR3 is CASSDRSKNIQYF. The DNA of the CDR3 is TGCGCCAGCAGTGACAGATCCAAAAACATTCAGTACTTC.

The chain couples TRBV5-1 to TRBJ2-5, with TRBD2 matching over 10 bases. The germline CDR1 and CDR2 sequences are SGHRS and YFSETQ. The V gene end was trimmed by 4 bases and the J gene end by 4 bases; junction bases not matched to a gene: 4. This CDR3 is 14 amino acids long. DNA of the CDR3: TGCGCCAGCAGCCAGGGACTAGCGCGAGAGACCCAGTACTTC. Protein sequence: CASSQGLARETQYF.